Listed below are T cell receptor beta chains from one sample, sequenced in a study of CD8+CD57+ T cells in acquired aplastic anemia. TCRdb passed the reads through MiXCR, listing each CDR3 protein once. Of about 160,000 distinct CDR3 sequences detected, around 52% appear once; the ten largest clones hold under 35%. The source material was sorted CD4+, CD8+, or CD8+CD57+ T cells (not recorded which) from PBMCs. The receptors were sampled from a human donor with aplastic anemia. Both conserved end residues are part of each CDR3. A D gene is named only where the DNA matches it firmly. Clone size is stated in some rows and not others, as once, few, many or a class when expanded.

d_call	cdr3_length	v_call	clone_size	j_call	cdr3_nt	cdr3_aa
TRBD1	14	TRBV29-1	many	TRBJ2-3	TGCAGCGTCACGGGACAGGGGAGAGCAGATACGCAGTATTTT	CSVTGQGRADTQYF
.	14	TRBV25-1	.	TRBJ2-7	TGTGCCAGCAGTTTACGGGGGAAGGTCTACGATCAGTACTTC	CASSLRGKVYDQYF
.	11	TRBV29-1	.	TRBJ1-4	TGCAGCGTTTTTCGTAATGAAAAACTGTTTTTT	CSVFRNEKLFF
.	15	TRBV9	.	TRBJ2-7	TGTGCCAGCAGCGTACGTCCCGGACAGTTCTACGAGCAGTACTTC	CASSVRPGQFYEQYF
.	15	TRBV11-3	many	TRBJ1-1	TGTGCCAGCAGCCCTTTCTCCAGGGCGAACACTGAAGCTTTCTTT	CASSPFSRANTEAFF
.	14	TRBV12-3/TRBV12-4	.	TRBJ1-1	TGTGCCAGCAGCCCCACGGAACGCGGCACTGAAGCTTTCTTT	CASSPTERGTEAFF
TRBD1	12	TRBV10-1	.	TRBJ2-7	TGCGCCAGCAGGAGGGGGCCCTACGAGCAGTACTTC	CASRRGPYEQYF
TRBD1	17	TRBV4-2	many	TRBJ1-1	TGTGCCAGCACGATTAACAGGGGTTCCACGGAACCAATTGAAGCTTTCTTT	CASTINRGSTEPIEAFF
TRBD2	15	TRBV13	many	TRBJ2-7	TGTGCCAGCAGCTTAACGGGGGGAGTGAGGAACGAGCAGTACTTC	CASSLTGGVRNEQYF
.	13	TRBV2	many	TRBJ1-1	TGTGCCAGCAGTTGGACAGCTAACACTGAAGCTTTCTTT	CASSWTANTEAFF
TRBD2	16	TRBV20-1	many	TRBJ2-1	TGCAGTGCTAGAGAACCCGGGACTAGCCTTTGGGATGAGCAGTTCTTC	CSAREPGTSLWDEQFF
.	14	TRBV2	once	TRBJ2-2	TGTGCCAGCCTGGGAGACAGAGACACCGGGGAGCTGTTTTTC	CASLGDRDTGELFF
TRBD1	15	TRBV5-1	.	TRBJ1-1	TGCGCCAGCAGCCCTAGGACAGGGGACGGCACTGAAGCTTTCTTT	CASSPRTGDGTEAFF
.	13	TRBV7-2	.	TRBJ2-7	TGTGCCAGCAGCTTAAGGGAGAGCTACGAGCAGTACTTC	CASSLRESYEQYF
TRBD1	15	TRBV7-9	many	TRBJ2-5	TGTGCCAGCAGCGAATACAGGGGGACCGAAGAGACCCAGTACTTC	CASSEYRGTEETQYF
TRBD2	16	TRBV27	few	TRBJ2-5	TGTGCCAGCAGCGACCTGGGACTAGCGGGGGAAGAGACCCAGTACTTC	CASSDLGLAGEETQYF
TRBD1	19	TRBV20-1	many	TRBJ1-1	TGCAGTGCTAGAGCCTCCTCCGGAGACAGGGGGATTGAGGGGACTGAAGCTTTCTTT	CSARASSGDRGIEGTEAFF
.	14	TRBV5-1	many	TRBJ1-2	TGCGCCAGCGGCGGGGAGAACTTCTTTAGGGGCTACACCTTC	CASGGENFFRGYTF
TRBD1	14	TRBV9	.	TRBJ2-7	TGTGCCAGCAGCGTAGGAACAGGGGTGTACGAGCAGTACTTC	CASSVGTGVYEQYF
.	12	TRBV29-1	.	TRBJ1-2	TGCAGCGTTAACAGCAAAGTCTATGGCTACACCTTC	CSVNSKVYGYTF
.	14	TRBV11-1	once	TRBJ2-1	TGTGCCAGCAGCTTAGCGCCACTAGTCAATGAGCAGTTCTTC	CASSLAPLVNEQFF
.	14	TRBV19	.	TRBJ1-1	TGTGCCAGTAGTCCAGGGATGGAGAACACTGAAGCTTTCTTT	CASSPGMENTEAFF
TRBD2	14	TRBV24-1	many	TRBJ2-7	TGTGCCACCAGTGCTAGCGGGGGGACCTACGAGCAGTACTTC	CATSASGGTYEQYF
TRBD2	17	TRBV20-1	many	TRBJ2-7	TGCAGTGCTAGTGCGGGACTAGCGGGAGGGCCGACCTACGAGCAGTACTTC	CSASAGLAGGPTYEQYF
.	14	TRBV10-3	.	TRBJ1-6	TGTGCCATCAGCGAGGACGGGGGTGATTCACCCCTCCACTTT	CAISEDGGDSPLHF
.	15	TRBV6-1	.	TRBJ2-6	TGTGCCAGCAGTGAGCCAGGGAGTGGGGCCAACGTCCTGACTTTC	CASSEPGSGANVLTF
.	15	TRBV19	.	TRBJ2-1	TGTGCCAGTACGGACGGCAGGAACTCCTACAATGAGCAGTTCTTC	CASTDGRNSYNEQFF
TRBD2	14	TRBV5-5	many	TRBJ2-3	TGTGCCAGCAGCTTTGCCGGCGGGGGAGATACGCAGTATTTT	CASSFAGGGDTQYF
TRBD2	18	TRBV4-2	many	TRBJ2-3	TGTGCCAGCAGCCAACGACTAGCGGCAGATGGACTTACAGATACGCAGTATTTT	CASSQRLAADGLTDTQYF
TRBD2	15	TRBV5-1	many	TRBJ2-7	TGCGCCAGCAGCTTGGAGGTAGCGGGAGGGGATGAGCAGTACTTC	CASSLEVAGGDEQYF
.	15	TRBV7-8	.	TRBJ2-5	TGTGCCAGCAGCCCGGAAGGGAGAACGGTGGAGACCCAGTACTTC	CASSPEGRTVETQYF